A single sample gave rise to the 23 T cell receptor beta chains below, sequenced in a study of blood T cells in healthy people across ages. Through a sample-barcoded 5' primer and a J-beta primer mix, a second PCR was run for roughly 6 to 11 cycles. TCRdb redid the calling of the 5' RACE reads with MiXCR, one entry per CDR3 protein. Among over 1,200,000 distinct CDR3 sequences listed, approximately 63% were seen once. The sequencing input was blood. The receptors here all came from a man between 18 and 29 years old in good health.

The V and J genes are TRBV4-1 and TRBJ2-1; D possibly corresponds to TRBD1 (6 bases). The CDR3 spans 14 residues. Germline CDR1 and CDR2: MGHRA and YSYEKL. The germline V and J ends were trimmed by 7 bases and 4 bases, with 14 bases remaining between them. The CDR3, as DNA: TGCGCCAGCAAACAGGGATCGGGATACAATGAGCAGTTCTTC. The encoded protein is CASKQGSGYNEQFF.

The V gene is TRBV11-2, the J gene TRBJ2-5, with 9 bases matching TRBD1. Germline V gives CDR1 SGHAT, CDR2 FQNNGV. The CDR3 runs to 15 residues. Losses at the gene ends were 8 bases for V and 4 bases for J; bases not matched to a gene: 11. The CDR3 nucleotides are TGTGCCAGCGAGGGTTCGACAGGGGGGTCAGAGACCCAGTACTTC. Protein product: CASEGSTGGSETQYF.

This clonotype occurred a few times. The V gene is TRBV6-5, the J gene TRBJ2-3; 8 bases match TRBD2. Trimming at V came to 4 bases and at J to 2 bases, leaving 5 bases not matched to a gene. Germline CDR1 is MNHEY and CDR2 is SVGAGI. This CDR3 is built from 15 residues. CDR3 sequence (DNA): TGTGCCAGCAGTTTATCAGCGGGGGCCACAGATACGCAGTATTTT. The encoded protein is CASSLSAGATDTQYF.

The CDR3 coding sequence is TGTGCCAGCAGTCGACAGGGGGCAGGGGAGCAGTACTTC. Its protein is CASSRQGAGEQYF. This chain links TRBV2 with TRBJ2-7, with 10 bases fitting TRBD1. The V and J ends lost 5 bases and 7 bases, in that order; junction bases with no gene match: 5. This CDR3 has 13 residues. Germline-derived CDR1 and CDR2 are SNHLY and FYNNEI.

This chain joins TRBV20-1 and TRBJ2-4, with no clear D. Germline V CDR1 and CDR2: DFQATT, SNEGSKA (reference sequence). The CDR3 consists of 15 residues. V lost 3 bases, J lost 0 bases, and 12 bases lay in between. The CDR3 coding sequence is TGCAGTGCTAGGGCTGTAAAGGCAGCCAAAAACATTCAGTACTTC. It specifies CSARAVKAAKNIQYF.

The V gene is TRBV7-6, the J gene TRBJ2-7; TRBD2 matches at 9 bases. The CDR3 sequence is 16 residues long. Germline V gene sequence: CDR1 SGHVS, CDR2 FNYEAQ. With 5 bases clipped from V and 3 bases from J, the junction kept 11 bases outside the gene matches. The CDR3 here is CASSPGWRGGRYEQYF. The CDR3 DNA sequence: TGTGCCAGCAGCCCAGGGTGGCGGGGGGGCCGCTACGAGCAGTACTTC.

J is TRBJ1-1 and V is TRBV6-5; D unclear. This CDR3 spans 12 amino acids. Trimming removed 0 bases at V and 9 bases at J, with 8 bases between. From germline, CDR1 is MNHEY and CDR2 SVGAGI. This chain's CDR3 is CASSYSRGKAFF. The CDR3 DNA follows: TGTGCCAGCAGTTACTCCCGAGGTAAAGCTTTCTTT.

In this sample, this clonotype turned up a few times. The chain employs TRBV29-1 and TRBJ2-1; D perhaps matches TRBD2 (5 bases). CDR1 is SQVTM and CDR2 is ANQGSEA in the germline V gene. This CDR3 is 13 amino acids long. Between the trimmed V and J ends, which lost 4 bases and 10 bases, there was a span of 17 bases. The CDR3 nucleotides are TGCAGCGTTGGGGGAGCCCTAAAAAGGGAGCAGTTCTTC. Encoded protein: CSVGGALKREQFF.

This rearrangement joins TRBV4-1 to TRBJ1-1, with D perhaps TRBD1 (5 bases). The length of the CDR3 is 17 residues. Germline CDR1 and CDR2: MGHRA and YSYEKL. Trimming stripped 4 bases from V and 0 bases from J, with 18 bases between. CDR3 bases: TGCGCCAGCAGCCGGTGGGGAGGGGCGCAGATGAACACTGAAGCTTTCTTT. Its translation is CASSRWGGAQMNTEAFF.

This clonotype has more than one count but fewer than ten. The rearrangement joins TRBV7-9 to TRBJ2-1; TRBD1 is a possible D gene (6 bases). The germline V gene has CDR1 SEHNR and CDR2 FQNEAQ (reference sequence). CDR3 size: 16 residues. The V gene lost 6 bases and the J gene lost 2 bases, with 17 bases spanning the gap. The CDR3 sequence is CASRRRGGTAYNEQFF. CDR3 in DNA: TGTGCCAGCAGACGAAGAGGGGGAACGGCCTACAATGAGCAGTTCTTC.

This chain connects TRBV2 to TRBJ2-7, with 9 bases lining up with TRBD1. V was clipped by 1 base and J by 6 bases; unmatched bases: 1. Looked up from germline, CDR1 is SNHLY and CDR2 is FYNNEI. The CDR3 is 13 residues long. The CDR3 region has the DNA TGTGCCAGCAGTGAAGGGACAGGGGTCGAGCAGTACTTC. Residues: CASSEGTGVEQYF.

Here the CDR3 DNA reads TGCGCCAGCAGTGTACTCAAGGGAGGTTACGAGCAGTACTTC. Translating gives CASSVLKGGYEQYF. This chain joins TRBV10-2 and TRBJ2-5, with D possibly being TRBD2 (6 bases). The end of the DNA aligns better with TRBJ2-7, so the J call may be wrong. The CDR3 spans 14 residues. Germline loops: CDR1 WSHSY, CDR2 SAAADI.

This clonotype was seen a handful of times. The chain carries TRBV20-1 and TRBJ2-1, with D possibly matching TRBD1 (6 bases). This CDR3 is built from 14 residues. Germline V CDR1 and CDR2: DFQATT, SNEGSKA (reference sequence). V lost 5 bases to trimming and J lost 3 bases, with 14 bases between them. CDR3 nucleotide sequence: TGCAGTGCTGAACAGGGCCGCTACTACAATGAGCAGTTCTTC. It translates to CSAEQGRYYNEQFF.

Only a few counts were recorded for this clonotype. CDR3 sequence (DNA): TGTGCCAGCAGCCTCGGACAGGGGGCAAACAATGAGCAGTTCTTC. Translation gives CASSLGQGANNEQFF. The chain has TRBV6-5 and TRBJ2-1, with 11 bases identical to TRBD1. This CDR3 comprises 15 residues. The ends lost 6 bases at V and 5 bases at J; junction bases unmatched: 6. Germline V gene data show CDR1 as MNHEY and CDR2 as SVGAGI.

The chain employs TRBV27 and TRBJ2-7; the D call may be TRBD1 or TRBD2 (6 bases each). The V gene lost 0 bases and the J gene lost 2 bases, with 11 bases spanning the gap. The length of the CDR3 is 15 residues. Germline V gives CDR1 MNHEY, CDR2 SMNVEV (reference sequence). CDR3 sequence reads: CASSLSGGIAYEQYF. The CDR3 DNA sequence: TGTGCCAGCAGTTTATCAGGGGGGATAGCCTACGAGCAGTACTTC.

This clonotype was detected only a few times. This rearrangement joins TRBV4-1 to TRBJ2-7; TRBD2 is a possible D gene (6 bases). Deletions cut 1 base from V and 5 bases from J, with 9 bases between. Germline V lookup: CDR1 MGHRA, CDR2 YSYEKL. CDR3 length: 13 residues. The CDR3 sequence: CASSQAREDEQYF. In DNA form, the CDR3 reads TGCGCCAGCAGCCAAGCCAGGGAGGACGAGCAGTACTTC.

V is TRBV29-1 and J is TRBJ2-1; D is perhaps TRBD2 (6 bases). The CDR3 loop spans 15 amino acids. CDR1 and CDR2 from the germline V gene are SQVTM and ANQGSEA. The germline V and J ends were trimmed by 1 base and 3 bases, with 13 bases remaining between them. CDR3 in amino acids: CSVEGDWGDYNEQFF. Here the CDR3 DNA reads TGCAGCGTTGAAGGAGACTGGGGGGACTACAATGAGCAGTTCTTC.

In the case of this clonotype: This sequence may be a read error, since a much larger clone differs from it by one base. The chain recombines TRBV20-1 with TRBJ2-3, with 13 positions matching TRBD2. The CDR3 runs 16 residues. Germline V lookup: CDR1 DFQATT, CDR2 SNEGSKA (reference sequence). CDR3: CSAGGTSGTLTDMQYF. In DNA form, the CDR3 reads TGCAGTGCTGGGGGGACTAGCGGGACCCTCACAGATATGCAGTATTTT.

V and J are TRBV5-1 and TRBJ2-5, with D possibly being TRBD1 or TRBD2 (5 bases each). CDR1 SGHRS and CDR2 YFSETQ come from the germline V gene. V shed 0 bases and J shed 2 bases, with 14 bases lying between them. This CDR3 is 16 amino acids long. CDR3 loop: CASSLAEGILQETQYF. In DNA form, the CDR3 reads TGCGCCAGCAGCTTGGCCGAGGGGATACTTCAAGAGACCCAGTACTTC.

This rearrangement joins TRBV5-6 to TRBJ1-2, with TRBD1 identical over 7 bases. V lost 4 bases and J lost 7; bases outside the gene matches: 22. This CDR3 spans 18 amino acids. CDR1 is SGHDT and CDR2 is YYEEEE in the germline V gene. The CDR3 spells CASSLLAIQGTRWFGYTF. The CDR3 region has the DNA TGTGCCAGCAGCCTCCTTGCCATACAGGGGACGCGCTGGTTTGGCTACACCTTC.

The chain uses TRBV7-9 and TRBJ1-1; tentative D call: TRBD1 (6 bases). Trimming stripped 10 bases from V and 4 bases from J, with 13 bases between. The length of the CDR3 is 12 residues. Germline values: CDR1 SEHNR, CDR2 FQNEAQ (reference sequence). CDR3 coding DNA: TGTGCCACACAGGGAAAGATCACTGAAGCTTTCTTT. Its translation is CATQGKITEAFF.

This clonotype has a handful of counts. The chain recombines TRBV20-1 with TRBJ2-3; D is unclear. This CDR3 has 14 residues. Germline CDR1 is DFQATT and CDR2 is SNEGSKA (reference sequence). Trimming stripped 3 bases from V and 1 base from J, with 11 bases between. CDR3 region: CSASHGSRTDTQYF. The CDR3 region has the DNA TGCAGTGCTAGTCACGGGTCTCGCACAGATACGCAGTATTTT.

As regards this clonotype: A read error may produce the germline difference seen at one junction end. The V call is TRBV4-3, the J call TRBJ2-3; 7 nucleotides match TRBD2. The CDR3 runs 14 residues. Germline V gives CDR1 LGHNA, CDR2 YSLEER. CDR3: CARSQDSGTDTQYF. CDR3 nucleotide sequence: TGCGCCCGCAGCCAAGATAGCGGGACAGATACGCAGTATTTT.